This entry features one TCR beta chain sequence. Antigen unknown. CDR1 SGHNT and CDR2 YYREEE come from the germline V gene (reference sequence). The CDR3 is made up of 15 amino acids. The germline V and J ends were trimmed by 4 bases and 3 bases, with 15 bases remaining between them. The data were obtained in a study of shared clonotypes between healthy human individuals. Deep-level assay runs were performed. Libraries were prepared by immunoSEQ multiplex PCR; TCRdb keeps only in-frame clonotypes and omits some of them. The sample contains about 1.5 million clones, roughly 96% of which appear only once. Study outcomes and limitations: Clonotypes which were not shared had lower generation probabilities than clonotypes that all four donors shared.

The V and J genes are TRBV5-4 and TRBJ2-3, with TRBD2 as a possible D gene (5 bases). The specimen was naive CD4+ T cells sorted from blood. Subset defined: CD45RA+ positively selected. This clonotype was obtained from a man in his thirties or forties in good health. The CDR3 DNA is TGTGCCAGCAGCCCGGCCCCGGGAATGACAGATACGCAGTATTTT. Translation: CASSPAPGMTDTQYF. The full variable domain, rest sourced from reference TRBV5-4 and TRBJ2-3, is ETGVTQSPTHLIKTRGQQVTLRCSSQSGHNTVSWYQQALGQGPQFIFQYYREEENGRGNFPPRFSGLQFPNYSSELNVNALELDDSALYLCASSPAPGMTDTQYFGPGTRLTVL.